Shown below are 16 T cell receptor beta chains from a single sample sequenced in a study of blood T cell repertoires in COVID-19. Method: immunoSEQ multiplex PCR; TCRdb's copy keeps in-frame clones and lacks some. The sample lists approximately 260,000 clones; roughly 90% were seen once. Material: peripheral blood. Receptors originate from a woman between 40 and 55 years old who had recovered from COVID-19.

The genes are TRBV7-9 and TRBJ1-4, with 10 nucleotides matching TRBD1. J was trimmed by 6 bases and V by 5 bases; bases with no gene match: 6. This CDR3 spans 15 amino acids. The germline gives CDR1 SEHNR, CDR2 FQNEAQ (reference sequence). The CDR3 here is CASSGAGTGDEKLFF. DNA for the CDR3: TGTGCCAGCAGCGGAGCCGGGACAGGGGATGAAAAACTGTTTTTT.

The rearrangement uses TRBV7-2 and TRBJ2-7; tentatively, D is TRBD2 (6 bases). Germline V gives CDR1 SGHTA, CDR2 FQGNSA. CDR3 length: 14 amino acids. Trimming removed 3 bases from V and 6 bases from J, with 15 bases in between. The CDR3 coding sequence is TGTGCCAGCAGCTTGGCAGGGACTCTATCCGAGCAGTACTTC. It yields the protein CASSLAGTLSEQYF.

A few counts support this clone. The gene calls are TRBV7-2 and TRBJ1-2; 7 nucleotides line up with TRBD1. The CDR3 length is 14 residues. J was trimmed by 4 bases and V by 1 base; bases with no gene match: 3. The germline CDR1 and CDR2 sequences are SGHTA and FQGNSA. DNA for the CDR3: TGTGCCAGCAGCTTAGTGGGACAGCCCTATGGCTACACCTTC. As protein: CASSLVGQPYGYTF. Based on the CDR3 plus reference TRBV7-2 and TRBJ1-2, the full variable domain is GAGVSQSPSNKVTEKGKDVELRCDPISGHTALYWYRQSLGQGLEFLIYFQGNSAPDKSGLPSDRFSAERTGGSVSTLTIQRTQQEDSAVYLCASSLVGQPYGYTFGSGTRLTVV.

DNA of the CDR3: TGCGCCAGCAGCCCGACAGGGAGTTATTCCTACGAGCAGTACTTC. It yields the protein CASSPTGSYSYEQYF. The chain carries TRBV5-1 and TRBJ2-7; the match to TRBD1 covers 7 bases. Germline V gene sequence: CDR1 SGHRS, CDR2 YFSETQ. The CDR3 is 15 amino acids. V was clipped by 4 bases and J by 1 base; unmatched bases: 8.

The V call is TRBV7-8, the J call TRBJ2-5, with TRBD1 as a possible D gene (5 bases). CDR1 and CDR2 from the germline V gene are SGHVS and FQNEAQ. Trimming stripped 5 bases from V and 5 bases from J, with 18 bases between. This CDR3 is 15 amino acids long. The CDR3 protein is CASSQDPGPPETQYF. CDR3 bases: TGTGCCAGCAGCCAGGACCCAGGGCCTCCGGAGACCCAGTACTTC.

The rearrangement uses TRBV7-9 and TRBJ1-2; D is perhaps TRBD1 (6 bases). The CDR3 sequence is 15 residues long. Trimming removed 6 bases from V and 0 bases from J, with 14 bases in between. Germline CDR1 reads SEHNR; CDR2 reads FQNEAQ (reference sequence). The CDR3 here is CASSFEQGSNYGYTF. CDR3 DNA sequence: TGTGCCAGCAGTTTCGAACAGGGATCTAACTATGGCTACACCTTC.

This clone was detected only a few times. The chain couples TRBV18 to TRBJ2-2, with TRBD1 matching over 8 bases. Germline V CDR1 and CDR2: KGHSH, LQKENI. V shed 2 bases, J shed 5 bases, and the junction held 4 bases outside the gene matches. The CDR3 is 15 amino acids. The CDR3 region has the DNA TGTGCCAGCTCACCATCTACAGGGGGGACCGGGGAGCTGTTTTTT. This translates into CASSPSTGGTGELFF.

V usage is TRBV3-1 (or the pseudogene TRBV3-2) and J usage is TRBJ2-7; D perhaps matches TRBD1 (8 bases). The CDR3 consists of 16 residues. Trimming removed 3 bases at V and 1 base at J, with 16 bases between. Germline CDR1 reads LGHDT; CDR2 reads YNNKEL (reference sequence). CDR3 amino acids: CASSHPDREGSYEQYF. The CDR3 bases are TGTGCCAGCAGCCACCCGGACAGGGAGGGATCCTACGAGCAGTACTTC.

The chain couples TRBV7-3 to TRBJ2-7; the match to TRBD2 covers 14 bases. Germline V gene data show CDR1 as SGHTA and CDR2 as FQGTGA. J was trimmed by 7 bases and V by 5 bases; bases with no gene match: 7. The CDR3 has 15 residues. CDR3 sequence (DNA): TGTGCCAGCAGCCCCCAGGGACTAGCGGGGGAAGAGCAGTACTTC. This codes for CASSPQGLAGEEQYF.

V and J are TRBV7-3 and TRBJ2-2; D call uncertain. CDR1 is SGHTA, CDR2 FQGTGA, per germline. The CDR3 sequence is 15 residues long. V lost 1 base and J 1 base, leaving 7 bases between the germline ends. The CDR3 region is CASSLSAENTGELFF. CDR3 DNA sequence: TGTGCCAGCAGCTTAAGCGCGGAGAACACCGGGGAGCTGTTTTTT.

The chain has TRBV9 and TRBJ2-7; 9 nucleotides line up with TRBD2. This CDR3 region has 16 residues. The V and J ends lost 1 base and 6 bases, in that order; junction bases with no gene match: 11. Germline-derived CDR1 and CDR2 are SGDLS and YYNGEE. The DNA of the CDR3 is TGTGCCAGCAGCGTAAAGGGGCGGGAGGGATACGGCGAGCAGTACTTC. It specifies CASSVKGREGYGEQYF.

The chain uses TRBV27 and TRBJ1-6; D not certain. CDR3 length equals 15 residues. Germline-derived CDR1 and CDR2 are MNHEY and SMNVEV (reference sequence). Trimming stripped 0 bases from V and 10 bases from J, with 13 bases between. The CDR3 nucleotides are TGTGCCAGCAGTTTATCGTTGCGGGGAGACTCACCCCTCCACTTT. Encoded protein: CASSLSLRGDSPLHF.

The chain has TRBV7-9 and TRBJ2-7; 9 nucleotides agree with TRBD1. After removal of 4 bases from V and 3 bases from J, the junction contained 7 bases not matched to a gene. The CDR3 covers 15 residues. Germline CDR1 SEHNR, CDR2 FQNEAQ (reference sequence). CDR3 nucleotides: TGTGCCAGCAGCTCCGGGACAGGGAGAGGCTACGAGCAGTACTTC. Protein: CASSSGTGRGYEQYF.

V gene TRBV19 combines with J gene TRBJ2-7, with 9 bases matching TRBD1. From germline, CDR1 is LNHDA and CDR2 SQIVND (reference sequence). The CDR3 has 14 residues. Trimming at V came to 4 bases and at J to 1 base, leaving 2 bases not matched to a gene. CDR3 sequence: CASSRDRASYEQYF. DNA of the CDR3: TGTGCCAGTAGTAGGGACAGGGCTTCCTACGAGCAGTACTTC.

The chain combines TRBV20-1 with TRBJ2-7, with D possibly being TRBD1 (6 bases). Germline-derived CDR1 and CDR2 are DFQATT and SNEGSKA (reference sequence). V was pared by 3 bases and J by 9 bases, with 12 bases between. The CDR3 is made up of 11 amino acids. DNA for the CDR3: TGCAGTGCTAGCCTGGACAGAGGGCAGTACTTC. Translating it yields CSASLDRGQYF.

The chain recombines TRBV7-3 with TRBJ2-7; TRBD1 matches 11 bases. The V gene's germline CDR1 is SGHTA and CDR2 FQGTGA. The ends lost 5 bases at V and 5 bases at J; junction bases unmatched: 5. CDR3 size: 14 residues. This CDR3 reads CASSRTGGRDEQYF. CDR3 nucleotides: TGTGCCAGCAGCCGGACAGGGGGCAGGGACGAGCAGTACTTC.